This TCR beta chain was recovered during a study of blood T cell repertoires in COVID-19. This clone appeared many times. Per the study methods: Scientists estimated how many nucleated cells there were by amplifying reference gene primers. Sequenced by immunoSEQ multiplex PCR; TCRdb stores in-frame clones only, minus some. The DNA gave D and trimming, while V, J and clone size come from that table. The table shows fewer than 120,000 clones, with approximately 82% occurring only once. Specimen: peripheral blood. The TCR originated in a woman aged 80 or older with acute or convalescent COVID-19.

The CDR3 nucleotides are TGTGCCTGGAGTCCAGTAACAGATACGCAGTATTTT. It is translated as CAWSPVTDTQYF. The chain uses TRBV30 and TRBJ2-3; D gene unclear. V was pared by 2 bases and J by 3 bases, with 6 bases between. From germline, CDR1 is GTSNPN and CDR2 SVGIG (reference sequence). This CDR3 spans 12 amino acids.